This T cell receptor beta chain was captured by sequencing in a study of blood T cells in healthy people across ages. A sample-barcoded 5' primer and a J-beta primer mix were used in a second PCR of roughly 7 to 11 cycles. TCRdb re-called the 5' RACE reads through MiXCR, storing one row per CDR3 protein. The sample records about 640,000 distinct CDR3 sequences, 58% being singletons. The CDR3 has 14 residues. Germline V CDR1 and CDR2: SGHRS, YFSETQ. Trimming took 1 base from V and 8 from J; bases not matched to a gene: 4. The material sequenced was blood. The chain carries TRBV5-1 and TRBJ2-1, with 9 bases aligning to TRBD1. The clonotype originates from a man in his sixties in good health. CDR3 region: CASSLRQGGDEQFF. The CDR3 DNA is TGCGCCAGCAGCTTGCGACAGGGGGGCGATGAGCAGTTCTTC.